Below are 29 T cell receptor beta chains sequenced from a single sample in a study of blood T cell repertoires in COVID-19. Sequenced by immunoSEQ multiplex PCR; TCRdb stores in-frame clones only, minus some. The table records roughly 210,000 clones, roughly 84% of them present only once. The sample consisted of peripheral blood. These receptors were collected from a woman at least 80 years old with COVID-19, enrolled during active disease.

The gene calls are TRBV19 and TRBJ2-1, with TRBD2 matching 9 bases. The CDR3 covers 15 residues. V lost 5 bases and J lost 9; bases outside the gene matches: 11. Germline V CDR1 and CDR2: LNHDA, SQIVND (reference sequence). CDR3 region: CASSPQRGARSEQFF. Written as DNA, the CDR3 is TGTGCCAGTAGTCCCCAGCGGGGGGCTAGGAGTGAGCAGTTCTTC.

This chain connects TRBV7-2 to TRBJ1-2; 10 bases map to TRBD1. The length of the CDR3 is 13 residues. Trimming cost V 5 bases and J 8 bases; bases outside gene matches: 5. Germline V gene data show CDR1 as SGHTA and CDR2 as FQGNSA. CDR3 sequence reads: CASSPDRGQGYTF. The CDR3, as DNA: TGTGCCAGCAGCCCCGACAGGGGGCAGGGCTACACCTTC.

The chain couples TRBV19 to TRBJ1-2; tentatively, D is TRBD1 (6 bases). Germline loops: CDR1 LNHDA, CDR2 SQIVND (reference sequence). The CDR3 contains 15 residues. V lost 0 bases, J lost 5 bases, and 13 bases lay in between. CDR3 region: CASSIDLWTAYGYTF. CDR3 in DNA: TGTGCCAGTAGTATAGATCTATGGACAGCATATGGCTACACCTTC.

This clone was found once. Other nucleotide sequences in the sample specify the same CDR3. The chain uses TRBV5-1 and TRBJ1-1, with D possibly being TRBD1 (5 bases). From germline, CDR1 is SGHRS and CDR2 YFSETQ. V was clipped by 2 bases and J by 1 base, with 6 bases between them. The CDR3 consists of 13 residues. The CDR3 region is CASSFTGNTEAFF. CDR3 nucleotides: TGCGCCAGCAGCTTTACAGGGAACACTGAAGCTTTCTTT.

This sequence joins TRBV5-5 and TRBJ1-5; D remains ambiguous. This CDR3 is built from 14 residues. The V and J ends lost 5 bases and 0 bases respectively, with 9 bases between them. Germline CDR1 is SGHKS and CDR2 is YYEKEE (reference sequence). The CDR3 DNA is TGTGCCAGCAGTCCCGGGGTTAGCAATCAGCCCCAGCATTTT. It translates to CASSPGVSNQPQHF.

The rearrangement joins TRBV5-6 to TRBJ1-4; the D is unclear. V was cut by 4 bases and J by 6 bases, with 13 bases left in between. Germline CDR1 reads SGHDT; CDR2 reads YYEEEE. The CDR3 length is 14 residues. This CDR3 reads CASSRLDDYEKLFF. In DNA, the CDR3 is TGTGCCAGCAGCCGCTTGGATGACTATGAAAAACTGTTTTTT.

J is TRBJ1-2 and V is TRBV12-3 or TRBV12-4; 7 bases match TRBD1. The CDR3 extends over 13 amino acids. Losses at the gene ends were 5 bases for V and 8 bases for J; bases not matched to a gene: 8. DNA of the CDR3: TGTGCCAGCAGTCTAACAGGGGCGGTGGGCTACACCTTC. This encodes CASSLTGAVGYTF.

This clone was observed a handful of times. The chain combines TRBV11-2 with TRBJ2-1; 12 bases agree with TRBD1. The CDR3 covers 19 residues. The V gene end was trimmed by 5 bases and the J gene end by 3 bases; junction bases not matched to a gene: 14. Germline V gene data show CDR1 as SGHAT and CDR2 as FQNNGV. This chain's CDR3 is CASSPGLGQGAIGYNEQFF. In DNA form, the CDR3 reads TGTGCCAGCAGCCCTGGGTTGGGACAGGGGGCGATAGGCTACAATGAGCAGTTCTTC.

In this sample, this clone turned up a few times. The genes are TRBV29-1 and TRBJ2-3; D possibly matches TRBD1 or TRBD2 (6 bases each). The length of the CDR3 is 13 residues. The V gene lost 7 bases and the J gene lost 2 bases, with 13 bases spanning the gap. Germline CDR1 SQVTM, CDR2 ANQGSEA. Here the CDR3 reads CSEGGYVTDTQYF. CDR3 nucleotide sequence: TGCAGCGAGGGGGGCTATGTCACAGATACGCAGTATTTT.

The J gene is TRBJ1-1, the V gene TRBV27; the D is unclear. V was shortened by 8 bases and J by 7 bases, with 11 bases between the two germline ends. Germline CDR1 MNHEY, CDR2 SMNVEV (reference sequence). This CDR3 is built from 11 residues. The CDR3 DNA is TGTGCCAGCCGGGTTAGCGGTGAAGCTTTCTTT. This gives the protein CASRVSGEAFF.

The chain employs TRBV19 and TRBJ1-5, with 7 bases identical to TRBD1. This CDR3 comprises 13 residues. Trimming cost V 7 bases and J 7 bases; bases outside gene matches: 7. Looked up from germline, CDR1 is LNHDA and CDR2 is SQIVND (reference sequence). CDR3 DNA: TGTGCCAGTACCCCACAGGGGAACCAGCCCCAGCATTTT. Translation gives CASTPQGNQPQHF.

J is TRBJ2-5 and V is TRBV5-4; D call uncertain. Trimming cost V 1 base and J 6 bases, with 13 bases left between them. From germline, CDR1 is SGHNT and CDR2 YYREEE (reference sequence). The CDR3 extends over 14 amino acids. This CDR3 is CASSLPYPPQTQYF. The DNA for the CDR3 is TGTGCCAGCAGCTTGCCCTATCCGCCTCAGACCCAGTACTTC.

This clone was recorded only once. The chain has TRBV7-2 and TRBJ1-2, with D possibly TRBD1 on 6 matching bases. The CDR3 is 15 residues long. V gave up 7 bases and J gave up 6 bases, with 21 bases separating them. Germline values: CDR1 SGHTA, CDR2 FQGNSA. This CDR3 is CASTTPTGTSNGYTF. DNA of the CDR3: TGTGCCAGCACGACCCCGACCGGGACATCTAATGGCTACACCTTC.

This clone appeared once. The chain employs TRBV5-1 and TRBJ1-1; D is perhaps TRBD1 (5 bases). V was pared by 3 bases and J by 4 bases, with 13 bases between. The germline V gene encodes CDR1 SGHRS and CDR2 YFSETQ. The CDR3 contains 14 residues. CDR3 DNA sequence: TGCGCCAGCAGCTCGGAGGGAGGGGCCACTGAAGCTTTCTTT. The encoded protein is CASSSEGGATEAFF.

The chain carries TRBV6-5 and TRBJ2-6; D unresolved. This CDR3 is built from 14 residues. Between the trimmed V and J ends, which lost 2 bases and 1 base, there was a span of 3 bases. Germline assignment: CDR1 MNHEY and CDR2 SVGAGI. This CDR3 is CASSYTSGANVLTF. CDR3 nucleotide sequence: TGTGCCAGCAGTTACACTTCTGGGGCCAACGTCCTGACTTTC.

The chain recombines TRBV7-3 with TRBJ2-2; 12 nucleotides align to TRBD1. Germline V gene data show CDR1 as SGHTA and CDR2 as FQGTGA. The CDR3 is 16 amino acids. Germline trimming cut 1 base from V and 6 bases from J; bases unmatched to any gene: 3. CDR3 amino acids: CASSLMGQGAPGELFF. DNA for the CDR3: TGTGCCAGCAGCTTAATGGGACAGGGGGCCCCCGGGGAGCTGTTTTTT.

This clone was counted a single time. The CDR3 protein is CASSPTADRVPEAFF. The CDR3 region has the DNA TGTGCCAGCAGCCCTACCGCGGACAGGGTGCCCGAAGCTTTCTTT. The chain has TRBV5-4 and TRBJ1-1, with 8 bases that match TRBD1. V trimming: 4 bases; J trimming: 8 bases; junction bases outside the gene matches: 13. The CDR3 is 15 residues long. Germline CDR1 is SGHNT and CDR2 is YYREEE (reference sequence).

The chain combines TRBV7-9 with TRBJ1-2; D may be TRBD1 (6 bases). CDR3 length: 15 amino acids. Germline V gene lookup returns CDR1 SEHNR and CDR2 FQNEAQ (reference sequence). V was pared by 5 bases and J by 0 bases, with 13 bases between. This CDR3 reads CASSPSDRANYGYTF. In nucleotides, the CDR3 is TGTGCCAGCAGCCCGTCGGACAGAGCTAACTATGGCTACACCTTC. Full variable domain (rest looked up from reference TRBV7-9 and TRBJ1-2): DTGVSQNPRHKITKRGQNVTFRCDPISEHNRLYWYRQTLGQGPEFLTYFQNEAQLEKSRLLSDRFSAERPKGSFSTLEIQRTEQGDSAMYLCASSPSDRANYGYTFGSGTRLTVV.

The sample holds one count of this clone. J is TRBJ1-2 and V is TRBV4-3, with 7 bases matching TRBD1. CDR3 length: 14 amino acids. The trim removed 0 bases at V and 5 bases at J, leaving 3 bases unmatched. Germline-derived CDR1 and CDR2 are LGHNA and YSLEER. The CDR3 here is CASSQEQGLYGYTF. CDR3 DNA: TGCGCCAGCAGCCAAGAACAGGGGTTATATGGCTACACCTTC.

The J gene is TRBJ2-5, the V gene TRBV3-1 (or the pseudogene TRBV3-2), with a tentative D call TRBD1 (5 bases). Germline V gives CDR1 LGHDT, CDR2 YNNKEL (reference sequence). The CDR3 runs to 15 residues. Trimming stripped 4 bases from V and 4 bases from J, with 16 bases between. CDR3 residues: CASSLTGMTRETQYF. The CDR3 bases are TGTGCCAGCAGCCTCACAGGTATGACAAGAGAGACCCAGTACTTC.

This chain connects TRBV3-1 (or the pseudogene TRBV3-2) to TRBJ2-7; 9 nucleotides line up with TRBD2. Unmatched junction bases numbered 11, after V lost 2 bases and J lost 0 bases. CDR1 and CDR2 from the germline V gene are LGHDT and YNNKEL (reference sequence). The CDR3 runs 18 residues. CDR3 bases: TGTGCCAGCAGCCAACATAGAAGTAGCGGGGGCATCTCCTACGAGCAGTACTTC. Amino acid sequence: CASSQHRSSGGISYEQYF.

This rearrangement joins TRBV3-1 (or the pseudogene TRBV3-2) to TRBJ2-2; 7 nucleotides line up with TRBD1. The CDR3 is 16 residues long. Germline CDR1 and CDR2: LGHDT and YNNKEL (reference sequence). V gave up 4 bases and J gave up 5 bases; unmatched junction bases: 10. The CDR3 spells CASSPAPTGTTGELFF. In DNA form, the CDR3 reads TGTGCCAGCAGCCCAGCCCCGACAGGGACAACCGGGGAGCTGTTTTTT.

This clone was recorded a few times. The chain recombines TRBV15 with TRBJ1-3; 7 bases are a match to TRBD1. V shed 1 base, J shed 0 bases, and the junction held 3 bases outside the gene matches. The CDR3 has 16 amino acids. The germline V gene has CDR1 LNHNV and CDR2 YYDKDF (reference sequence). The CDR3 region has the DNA TGTGCCACCAGCAGAGGGGACAGCAGCTCTGGAAACACCATATATTTT. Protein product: CATSRGDSSSGNTIYF.

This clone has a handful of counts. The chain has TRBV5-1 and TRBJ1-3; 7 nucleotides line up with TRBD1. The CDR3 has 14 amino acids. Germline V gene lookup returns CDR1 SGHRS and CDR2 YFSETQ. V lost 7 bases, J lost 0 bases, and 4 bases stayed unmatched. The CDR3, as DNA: TGCGCCAGCCAGACAGGGAGCTCTGGAAACACCATATATTTT. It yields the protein CASQTGSSGNTIYF.

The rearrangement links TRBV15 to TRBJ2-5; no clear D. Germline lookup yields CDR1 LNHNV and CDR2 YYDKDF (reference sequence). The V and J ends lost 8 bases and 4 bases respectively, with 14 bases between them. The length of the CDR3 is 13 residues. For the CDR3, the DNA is TGTGCCACCGAAAACGGGTTCGGAGAGACCCAGTACTTC. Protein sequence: CATENGFGETQYF.

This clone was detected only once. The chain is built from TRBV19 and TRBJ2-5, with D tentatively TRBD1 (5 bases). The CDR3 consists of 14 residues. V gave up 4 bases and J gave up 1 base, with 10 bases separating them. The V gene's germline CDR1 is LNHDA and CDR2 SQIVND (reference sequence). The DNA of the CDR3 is TGTGCCAGTAGTAGAATAGACAGCCAAGAGACCCAGTACTTC. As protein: CASSRIDSQETQYF.

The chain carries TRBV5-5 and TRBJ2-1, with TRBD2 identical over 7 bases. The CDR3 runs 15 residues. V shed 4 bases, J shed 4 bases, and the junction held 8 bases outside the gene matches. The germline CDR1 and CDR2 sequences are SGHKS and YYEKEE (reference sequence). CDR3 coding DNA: TGTGCCAGCAGCAAGACTAGCATGGAGTACAATGAGCAGTTCTTC. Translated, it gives CASSKTSMEYNEQFF.

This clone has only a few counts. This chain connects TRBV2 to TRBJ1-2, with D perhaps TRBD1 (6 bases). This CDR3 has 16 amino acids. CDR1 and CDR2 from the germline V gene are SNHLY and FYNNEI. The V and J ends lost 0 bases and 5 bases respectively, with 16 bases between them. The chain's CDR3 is CASSEATGSSIYGYTF. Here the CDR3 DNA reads TGTGCCAGCAGTGAAGCAACAGGGAGTTCCATTTATGGCTACACCTTC.

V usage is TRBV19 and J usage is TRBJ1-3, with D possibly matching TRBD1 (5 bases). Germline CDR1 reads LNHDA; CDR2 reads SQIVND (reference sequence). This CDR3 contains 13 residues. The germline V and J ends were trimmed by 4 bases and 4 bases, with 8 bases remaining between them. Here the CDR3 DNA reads TGTGCCAGTAGTACGACAGAGGGAAACACCATATATTTT. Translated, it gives CASSTTEGNTIYF.